A selection of T cell receptor beta chains follows, all from one sample in a study of cytotoxic CD8 clonotypes in ibrutinib-treated CLL. Some clones are missing from TCRdb's copy, which holds only in-frame ones; the method was immunoSEQ multiplex PCR. Among 300,000 to 400,000 clones, roughly two thirds were seen once, and the ten largest hold roughly 6%. The source material was PBMCs, sampled after 36 months of ibrutinib treatment. Source of these receptors: a human donor with chronic lymphocytic leukemia. Both conserved end residues are part of each CDR3. Each record gives: V gene, D gene, clone size, J gene, CDR3 DNA, CDR3 protein. D genes are given only for firm matches. Not every row has a clone size; where given, it reads once, few, many or a size class.

v_call: TRBV7-2
d_call: NA
clone_size: NA
j_call: TRBJ2-7
cdr3_nt: TGTGCCAGCAGCTTAGGTGGACCCCCATTCTACGAGCAGTACTTC
cdr3_aa: CASSLGGPPFYEQYF

v_call: TRBV19
d_call: TRBD2
clone_size: NA
j_call: TRBJ2-1
cdr3_nt: TGTGCCAGTAGGACTACTAGCGGGGGGGTCTTCTACAATGAGCAGTTCTTC
cdr3_aa: CASRTTSGGVFYNEQFF

v_call: TRBV4-1
d_call: NA
clone_size: NA
j_call: TRBJ1-3
cdr3_nt: TGCGCCAGCAGCCCCGCTCTAATAGGAAACACCATATATTTT
cdr3_aa: CASSPALIGNTIYF

v_call: TRBV29-1
d_call: NA
clone_size: NA
j_call: TRBJ1-5
cdr3_nt: TGCAGCGTTGGGGGGTCCAATCAGCCCCAGCATTTT
cdr3_aa: CSVGGSNQPQHF

v_call: TRBV2
d_call: TRBD1
clone_size: few
j_call: TRBJ2-7
cdr3_nt: TGTGCCAGCGCGACAGGGGGCGCTTCCTACGAGCAGTACTTC
cdr3_aa: CASATGGASYEQYF

v_call: TRBV27
d_call: TRBD1
clone_size: NA
j_call: TRBJ1-1
cdr3_nt: TGTGCCAGCAGTCTCCGGACAGGGGGCAACACTGAAGCTTTCTTT
cdr3_aa: CASSLRTGGNTEAFF

v_call: TRBV4-1
d_call: NA
clone_size: once
j_call: TRBJ1-1
cdr3_nt: TGCGCCAGCAGCCGCGGGAGGGTTTTGTCTGAAGCTTTCTTT
cdr3_aa: CASSRGRVLSEAFF

v_call: TRBV4-1
d_call: NA
clone_size: NA
j_call: TRBJ1-1
cdr3_nt: TGCGCCAGCAGCCACCTGGGGAGGGGGGACACTGAAGCTTTCTTT
cdr3_aa: CASSHLGRGDTEAFF

v_call: TRBV5-1
d_call: TRBD1
clone_size: NA
j_call: TRBJ1-2
cdr3_nt: TGCGCCAGCAGCTTAGACAGGGACTATGGCTACACCTTC
cdr3_aa: CASSLDRDYGYTF

v_call: TRBV2
d_call: NA
clone_size: NA
j_call: TRBJ1-3
cdr3_nt: TGTGCCAGCAGTGACTGGAAACAGGGTCCTGGAAACACCATATATTTT
cdr3_aa: CASSDWKQGPGNTIYF

v_call: TRBV4-3
d_call: TRBD2
clone_size: NA
j_call: TRBJ2-7
cdr3_nt: TGCGCCAGCAGCCAAGATTCAGCGGGGCACTACGAGCAGTACTTC
cdr3_aa: CASSQDSAGHYEQYF

v_call: TRBV7-9
d_call: NA
clone_size: few
j_call: TRBJ1-3
cdr3_nt: TGTGCCAGCAGCTTAGTTGGGTTAGCAGGAAACACCATATATTTT
cdr3_aa: CASSLVGLAGNTIYF

v_call: TRBV10-1
d_call: NA
clone_size: NA
j_call: TRBJ2-7
cdr3_nt: TGCGCCAGCAGTGCCCTGGGGGTGGGCTACGAGCAGTACTTC
cdr3_aa: CASSALGVGYEQYF

v_call: TRBV2
d_call: NA
clone_size: NA
j_call: TRBJ2-6
cdr3_nt: TGTGCCAGCAGTGCCGGGGCCAACGTCCTGACTTTC
cdr3_aa: CASSAGANVLTF

v_call: TRBV11-2
d_call: NA
clone_size: NA
j_call: TRBJ1-4
cdr3_nt: TGTGCCAGCAGCGACCAGGGAGTGGCTAATGAAAAACTGTTTTTT
cdr3_aa: CASSDQGVANEKLFF

v_call: TRBV10-2
d_call: TRBD2
clone_size: NA
j_call: TRBJ2-7
cdr3_nt: TGCGCCAGCAGTGAGCCGGAGGGACTAGCGTCCAAGCAGTACTTC
cdr3_aa: CASSEPEGLASKQYF

v_call: TRBV14
d_call: NA
clone_size: few
j_call: TRBJ2-3
cdr3_nt: TGTGCCAGCAGCCAAGGAGTTCGGAGGGATACGCAGTATTTT
cdr3_aa: CASSQGVRRDTQYF